This record concerns one TCR beta chain sequence. What it binds is unknown. These data are taken from a study of cytomegalovirus exposure and HLA in healthy donors. Study outcomes and limitations: In an earlier analysis, in some 500 donors, most V segments appeared productive either ~90% or ~30% of the time. It was reportedly the case that the classifier diagnosed cytomegalovirus status with high specificity and sensitivity. There were some V segments, including TRBV6-2 and TRBV6-3, excluded as indistinguishable.

The V end lost 2 bases, the J end lost 3 bases, and 11 bases lay between the germline ends. The germline gives CDR1 SGHKS, CDR2 YYEKEE (reference sequence). This CDR3 is built from 15 residues. Vbeta (60) and Jbeta (13) primers were used in the PCR. Sequencing used immunoSEQ multiplex PCR; TCRdb keeps in-frame clones, though not all of them. The sample carries a few hundred thousand clones, around 75% recorded once. The chain couples TRBV5-5 to TRBJ1-4; TRBD1 is a possible D gene (6 bases). Input material: PBMCs. The clonotype comes from a young woman in good health and CMV-seronegative. CDR3 nucleotide sequence: TGTGCCAGCAGCTTAGCGGACAGACCTAATGAAAAACTGTTTTTT. It yields the protein CASSLADRPNEKLFF.